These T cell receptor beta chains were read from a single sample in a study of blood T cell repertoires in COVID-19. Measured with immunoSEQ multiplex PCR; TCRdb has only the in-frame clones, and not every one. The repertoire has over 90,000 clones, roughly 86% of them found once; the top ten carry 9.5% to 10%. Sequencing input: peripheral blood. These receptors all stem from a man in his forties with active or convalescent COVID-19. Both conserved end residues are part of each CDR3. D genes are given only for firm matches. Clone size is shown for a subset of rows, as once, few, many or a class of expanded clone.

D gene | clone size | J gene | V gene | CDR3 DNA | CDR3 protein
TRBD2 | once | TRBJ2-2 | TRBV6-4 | TGTGCCAGCAGTGAGCGGGGGGCGAACACCGGGGAGCTGTTTTTT | CASSERGANTGELFF
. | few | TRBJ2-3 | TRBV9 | TGTGCCAGCAGCGTTACAGGGTGGGGCACAGATACGCAGTATTTT | CASSVTGWGTDTQYF
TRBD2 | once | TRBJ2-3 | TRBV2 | TGTGCCAGCAGAGCGGGGACTAGCACAGATACGCAGTATTTT | CASRAGTSTDTQYF
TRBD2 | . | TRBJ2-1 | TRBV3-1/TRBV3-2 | TGTGCCAGCATGAATCGAGGACTAGCCAATGAGCAGTTCTTC | CASMNRGLANEQFF
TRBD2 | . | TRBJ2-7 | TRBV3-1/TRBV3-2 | TGTGCCAGCAGCCGAACTAGCGTAATTGACGAGCAGTACTTC | CASSRTSVIDEQYF
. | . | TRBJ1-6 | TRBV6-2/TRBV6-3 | TGTGCCAGCAGTTATCGGGGCGGGGGGGAGAATTCACCCCTCCACTTT | CASSYRGGGENSPLHF
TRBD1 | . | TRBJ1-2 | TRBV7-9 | TGTGCCAGCAGCCGGGACAGAGGTGGCTACACCTTC | CASSRDRGGYTF
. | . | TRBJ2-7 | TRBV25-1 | TGTGCCAGCAGTGTTGGGAGCCCGGGAGAGCAGTACTTC | CASSVGSPGEQYF
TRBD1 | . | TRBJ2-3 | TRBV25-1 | TGTGCCAGCAGTGACAGAAGGACAGGGTTCGTTTCGGATACGCAGTATTTT | CASSDRRTGFVSDTQYF
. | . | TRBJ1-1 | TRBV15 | TGTGCCACCAGAGTGACAGATAACACTGAAGCTTTCTTT | CATRVTDNTEAFF
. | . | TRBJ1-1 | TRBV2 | TGTGCCAGCAGTGAGTTTTTTTCAGGGGACACTGAAGCTTTCTTT | CASSEFFSGDTEAFF
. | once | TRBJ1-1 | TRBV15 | TGTGCCACCAGCAGGGCGGGAGGGGGTCCCAACACTGAAGCTTTCTTT | CATSRAGGGPNTEAFF
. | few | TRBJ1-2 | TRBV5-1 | TGCGCCAGCAGCGCCGGCCGGGGGGCAGAAGGCTACACCTTC | CASSAGRGAEGYTF
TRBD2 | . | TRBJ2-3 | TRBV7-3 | TGTGCCAGCAGCTCCGGACTAGTAGATACGCAGTATTTT | CASSSGLVDTQYF
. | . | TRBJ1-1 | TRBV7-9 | TGTGCCAGCAGCTTAGAGGGGAAGATGGGTGAAGCTTTCTTT | CASSLEGKMGEAFF
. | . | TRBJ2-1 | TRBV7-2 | TGTGCCAGCAGGCGGGGAAACTACAATGAGCAGTTCTTC | CASRRGNYNEQFF